This T cell receptor beta chain was captured by sequencing in a study of blood T cell repertoires in COVID-19. Study overall: There were acute and convalescent COVID-19 samples, and they came from the United States, Italy and Spain.

As processed by the authors: The assay estimated nucleated cells by amplifying reference gene primers. Sequencing was performed with immunoSEQ multiplex PCR; in TCRdb, only in-frame clones are kept and a portion is missing. V and J calls and clone size are those listed in that table; D and trimming were worked out from the DNA. The sample lists some 130,000 clones, more than 75% occurring once. Sequencing input: peripheral blood. The origin of this receptor is a man in his fifties with active COVID-19.

This chain's CDR3 is CASSRLGQGIPEAFF. CDR3 DNA sequence: TGTGCCAGCAGTCGTCTCGGACAGGGGATACCTGAAGCTTTCTTT. The chain has TRBV7-9 and TRBJ1-1; TRBD1 agrees at 9 bases. Looked up from germline, CDR1 is SEHNR and CDR2 is FQNEAQ (reference sequence). J gave up 6 bases and V 6 bases, and 11 bases lay outside the gene matches. The CDR3 extends over 15 amino acids.